This TCR beta chain appears in the sequencing data of a study of blood T cell repertoires in COVID-19. Repertoires were generated with immunoSEQ multiplex PCR, while TCRdb's copy carries only in-frame clones and drops some. The table shows 95,000 to 150,000 clones, with approximately 90% occurring only once. This CDR3 has 14 residues. Germline V gene data show CDR1 as MNHEY and CDR2 as SMNVEV (reference sequence). As for this clone: A junction end diverges from the germline sequence, so it may reflect a read error.

The sequence was obtained from a man aged 45 to 65 with acute or convalescent COVID-19. The J gene is TRBJ2-2, the V gene TRBV27; D is perhaps TRBD2 (5 bases). Sequencing was performed on peripheral blood. The CDR3 is CASSLLIAGRELFF. The CDR3 DNA reads TGTGCCAGCAGTTTATTAATAGCTGGCCGGGAACTGTTTTTT.